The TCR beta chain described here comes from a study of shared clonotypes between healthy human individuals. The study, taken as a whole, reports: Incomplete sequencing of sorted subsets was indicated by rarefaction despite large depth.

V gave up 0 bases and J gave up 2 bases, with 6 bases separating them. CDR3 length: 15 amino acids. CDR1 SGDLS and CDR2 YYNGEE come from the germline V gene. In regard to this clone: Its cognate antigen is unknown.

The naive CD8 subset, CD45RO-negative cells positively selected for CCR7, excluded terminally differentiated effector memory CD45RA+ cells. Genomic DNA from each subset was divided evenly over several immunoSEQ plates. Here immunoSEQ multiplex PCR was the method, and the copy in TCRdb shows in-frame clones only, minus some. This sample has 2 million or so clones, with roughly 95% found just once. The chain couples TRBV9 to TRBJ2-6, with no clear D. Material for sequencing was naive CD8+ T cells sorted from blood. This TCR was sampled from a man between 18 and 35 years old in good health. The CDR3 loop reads CASSVGPAGANVLTF. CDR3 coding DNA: TGTGCCAGCAGCGTAGGGCCGGCTGGGGCCAACGTCCTGACTTTC.